The 27 T cell receptor beta chains given below trace back to one sample, sequenced in a study of T cells in Graves' hyperthyroidism and ophthalmopathy. RNA transcripts provided the source from which TCR beta CDR3 regions were amplified. RT-PCR in the first round (using the HTBI primer set) targeted the TCR CDR3. TCRdb re-called the multiplex PCR reads through MiXCR, storing one row per CDR3 protein. The sample has 800,000 or so distinct CDR3 sequences; 38% are singletons. The sequencing sample was made of blood. Receptor source: a man in his late teens or twenties with Graves' hyperthyroidism.

A note on this clonotype: A much larger clone lies one base from this, so it may be a read error. V gene TRBV10-3 combines with J gene TRBJ2-2, with TRBD1 matching 8 bases. The CDR3 sequence is 14 residues long. Losses at the gene ends were 11 bases for V and 9 bases for J; bases not matched to a gene: 14. Looked up from germline, CDR1 is ENHRY and CDR2 is SYGVKD. The CDR3 DNA reads as TGTGCCGTCACACCGGGACAGGCTGTGAGGGAGCTGTTTTTT. Encoded protein: CAVTPGQAVRELFF.

The gene calls are TRBV19 and TRBJ2-2; D not certain. The CDR3 loop spans 16 amino acids. CDR1 and CDR2 from the germline V gene are LNHDA and SQIVND (reference sequence). Deletions cut 9 bases from V and 1 base from J, with 18 bases between. CDR3 loop: CASRKVGYLNTGELFF. CDR3 DNA: TGTGCCAGCCGAAAGGTGGGGTACCTGAACACCGGGGAGCTGTTTTTT.

This chain joins TRBV10-3 and TRBJ1-5; 11 bases agree with TRBD1. V trimming: 4 bases; J trimming: 6 bases; junction bases outside the gene matches: 8. The CDR3 totals 16 residues. Germline V gene lookup returns CDR1 ENHRY and CDR2 SYGVKD. The CDR3 nucleotides are TGTGCCATCAGTGGACACGGGACAGGGGGGACTCAGCCCCAGCATTTT. Its translation: CAISGHGTGGTQPQHF.

The J gene is TRBJ1-1, the V gene TRBV18, with D unresolved. The CDR3 runs 14 residues. Germline V gene sequence: CDR1 KGHSH, CDR2 LQKENI. Trimming removed 3 bases from V and 1 base from J, with 9 bases in between. The CDR3 spells CASSPVQSNTEAFF. CDR3 bases: TGTGCCAGCTCACCGGTGCAATCGAACACTGAAGCTTTCTTT. Full variable domain (remainder filled in from reference TRBV18 and TRBJ1-1): NAGVMQNPRHLVRRRGQEARLRCSPMKGHSHVYWYRQLPEEGLKFMVYLQKENIIDESGMPKERFSAEFPKEGPSILRIQQVVRGDSAAYFCASSPVQSNTEAFFGQGTRLTVV.

On this clonotype: Given a much more abundant clone one base away, this may be a read error. The chain couples TRBV10-3 to TRBJ1-2; TRBD1 is a possible D gene (6 bases). Germline assignment: CDR1 ENHRY and CDR2 SYGVKD. V gave up 3 bases and J gave up 4 bases, with 15 bases separating them. The CDR3 covers 15 residues. The CDR3 nucleotides read TGTGCCATCAGTGAAGGGGGAACGAGGGGCTATGGCTACACCTTC. Translation: CAISEGGTRGYGYTF.

The chain recombines TRBV20-1 with TRBJ2-5; TRBD2 might be the D (5 bases). CDR3 length: 14 amino acids. Germline V gene sequence: CDR1 DFQATT, CDR2 SNEGSKA (reference sequence). Trimming pared 0 bases from V and 7 bases from J, leaving 15 bases between. DNA for the CDR3: TGCAGTGCTAGAGATGAGAGAGCCGCGGGGACCCAGTACTTC. This translates into CSARDERAAGTQYF.

The rearrangement uses TRBV9 and TRBJ1-1; D gene uncertain. From germline, CDR1 is SGDLS and CDR2 YYNGEE. The CDR3 contains 14 residues. The ends were cut back, 3 bases at V and 1 base at J, with 10 bases in the middle. In DNA form, the CDR3 reads TGTGCCAGCAGCGAGAGGACGGAGAACACTGAAGCTTTCTTT. Amino acid sequence: CASSERTENTEAFF. Full variable domain (missing parts from reference TRBV9 and TRBJ1-1): DSGVTQTPKHLITATGQRVTLRCSPRSGDLSVYWYQQSLDQGLQFLIQYYNGEERAKGNILERFSAQQFPDLHSELNLSSLELGDSALYFCASSERTENTEAFFGQGTRLTVV.

Here the CDR3 DNA reads TGTGCCATCAGTGAGTCTAGCGGGACCGCTCCCTACGAGCAGTACTTC. Its translation: CAISESSGTAPYEQYF. The chain links TRBV10-3 to TRBJ2-7; 8 bases map to TRBD2. The V gene's germline CDR1 is ENHRY and CDR2 SYGVKD. CDR3 length: 16 amino acids. Trimming cost V 0 bases and J 2 bases; bases outside gene matches: 6.

A few counts support this clonotype. CDR3 sequence reads: CASSLDPGPASLGFF. The CDR3 DNA sequence: TGTGCCAGCAGCTTAGACCCGGGACCGGCCTCCCTAGGGTTTTTT. The rearrangement joins TRBV11-2 to TRBJ1-4, with D perhaps TRBD1 (5 bases). Trimming cost V 0 bases and J 16 bases, with 21 bases left between them. The CDR3 runs to 15 residues. Germline CDR1 reads SGHAT; CDR2 reads FQNNGV.

The J gene is TRBJ1-1, the V gene TRBV28; no reliable D call. V was clipped by 5 bases and J by 0 bases, with 10 bases between them. The CDR3 sequence is 14 residues long. Germline V gene sequence: CDR1 MDHEN, CDR2 SYDVKM. In DNA form, the CDR3 reads TGTGCCAGCAGTCCACAAGATTTGAACACTGAAGCTTTCTTT. Translating it yields CASSPQDLNTEAFF.

This clonotype was picked up many times. The gene calls are TRBV10-3 and TRBJ1-6, with D possibly matching TRBD1 (5 bases). The CDR3 runs to 15 residues. Trimming left V 3 bases short and J 6 bases short, with 12 bases between. CDR1 is ENHRY, CDR2 SYGVKD, per germline. The CDR3 DNA follows: TGTGCCATCAGTGATCGCGACAGCCGTAATTCACCCCTCCACTTT. This gives the protein CAISDRDSRNSPLHF.

The V and J genes are TRBV6-5 and TRBJ2-7; TRBD2 might be the D (5 bases). V shed 0 bases and J shed 6 bases, with 15 bases lying between them. CDR3 size: 15 residues. CDR1 is MNHEY and CDR2 is SVGAGI in the germline V gene. The CDR3 DNA follows: TGTGCCAGCAGTTACTCGAGTCTGGGGAGAGGCGAGCAGTACTTC. Translating it yields CASSYSSLGRGEQYF.

In its sample, this clonotype was seen a few times. The chain couples TRBV7-2 to TRBJ1-1; 7 bases fit TRBD1. With V trimmed by 5 bases and J by 5 bases, 5 bases remained unmatched. Per the germline V gene, CDR1 is SGHTA and CDR2 is FQGNSA. CDR3 length equals 13 residues. CDR3 DNA: TGTGCCAGCAGCCGCCGGACAGGAACTGAAGCTTTCTTT. Translating gives CASSRRTGTEAFF.

As to this clonotype: A much bigger clone sits one base away, suggesting this may be a read error. V is TRBV20-1 and J is TRBJ2-2, with D unclear. This CDR3 is 13 amino acids long. V lost 5 bases, J lost 4 bases, and 11 bases lay in between. The germline gives CDR1 DFQATT, CDR2 SNEGSKA (reference sequence). This CDR3 reads CSADDRSTGELFF. As DNA, the CDR3 is TGCAGTGCTGACGACCGGAGCACCGGGGAGCTGTTTTTT.

The chain is built from TRBV12-3 or TRBV12-4 and TRBJ2-7; 8 bases fit TRBD1. The CDR3 sequence is 16 residues long. After removal of 2 bases from V and 2 bases from J, the junction contained 8 bases not matched to a gene. The CDR3 is CASSLQGAGPPYEQYF. DNA for the CDR3: TGTGCCAGCAGTTTACAGGGGGCTGGACCCCCCTACGAGCAGTACTTC.

The chain links TRBV29-1 to TRBJ1-1; 7 bases are shared with TRBD1. This CDR3 contains 14 residues. The V segment lost 3 bases and the J segment 3 bases; nucleotides outside the gene matches: 7. The germline V gene has CDR1 SQVTM and CDR2 ANQGSEA. CDR3: CSVDETGIDTEAFF. CDR3 sequence (DNA): TGCAGCGTTGATGAGACAGGGATCGACACTGAAGCTTTCTTT.

This clonotype showed up many times. The rearrangement joins TRBV24-1 to TRBJ2-6; D ambiguous. The CDR3 runs 16 residues. Trimming removed 6 bases at V and 0 bases at J, with 11 bases between. Germline CDR1 is KGHDR and CDR2 is SFDVKD. DNA of the CDR3: TGTGCCACCAGTCACGGCAACCCCTCTGGGGCCAACGTCCTGACTTTC. Amino acids: CATSHGNPSGANVLTF.

As regards this clonotype: Being one base from a much bigger clone, this may be a read error. This chain connects TRBV29-1 to TRBJ1-1; perhaps TRBD1 as D (6 bases). CDR1 and CDR2 from the germline V gene are SQVTM and ANQGSEA. The CDR3 extends over 13 amino acids. The V end was cut by 3 bases, the J end by 3 bases, with 11 bases between. The CDR3 sequence is CSVEGDKDTEAFF. CDR3 DNA: TGCAGCGTTGAGGGGGACAAGGACACTGAAGCTTTCTTT.

This clonotype was detected ten times or more. The rearrangement uses TRBV10-3 and TRBJ2-7; D perhaps matches TRBD1 (5 bases). CDR3 length: 17 amino acids. Germline V lookup: CDR1 ENHRY, CDR2 SYGVKD. The V and J ends lost 0 bases and 1 base respectively, with 16 bases between them. This CDR3 reads CAISESGRNLGSYEQYF. CDR3 DNA: TGTGCCATCAGTGAGTCGGGGCGGAATTTAGGGTCCTACGAGCAGTACTTC.

V is TRBV25-1 and J is TRBJ1-6; no clear D. CDR3 size: 14 residues. Per the germline V gene, CDR1 is MGHDK and CDR2 is SYGVNS. The germline V and J ends were trimmed by 11 bases and 0 bases, with 11 bases remaining between them. This chain's CDR3 is CAPDTSSYNSPLHF. For the CDR3, the DNA is TGTGCCCCCGACACGAGCTCCTATAATTCACCCCTCCACTTT.

The CDR3 is CASSFDSGSANYEQYF. The DNA for the CDR3 is TGTGCCAGCAGCTTCGATAGCGGGAGTGCTAATTACGAGCAGTACTTC. The chain combines TRBV7-6 with TRBJ2-7, with 9 bases aligning to TRBD2. CDR3 length: 16 amino acids. V lost 3 bases, J lost 4 bases, and 10 bases stayed unmatched. Germline V gene sequence: CDR1 SGHVS, CDR2 FNYEAQ.

The chain recombines TRBV20-1 with TRBJ2-7, with TRBD2 matching over 8 bases. The CDR3 length is 14 residues. The germline CDR1 and CDR2 sequences are DFQATT and SNEGSKA (reference sequence). Losses at the gene ends were 3 bases for V and 6 bases for J; bases not matched to a gene: 10. CDR3 sequence (DNA): TGCAGTGCTAGGTCGAGCGGGAGCGTCTTCGAGCAGTACTTC. Encoded protein: CSARSSGSVFEQYF.

Comment on this clonotype: A much larger clone differs by one base, so this may be a read error. This sequence joins TRBV15 and TRBJ1-5, with 9 bases fitting TRBD1. Germline V CDR1 and CDR2: LNHNV, YYDKDF (reference sequence). Trimming removed 6 bases from V and 9 bases from J; junction bases left unmatched: 12. This CDR3 spans 15 amino acids. This CDR3 reads CATRYTGGSHRPQHF. For the CDR3, the DNA is TGTGCCACCAGGTACACAGGGGGCTCGCATCGGCCCCAGCATTTT.

This chain connects TRBV20-1 to TRBJ2-7; unclear D gene. Between the trimmed V and J ends, which lost 0 bases and 0 bases, there was a span of 9 bases. From germline, CDR1 is DFQATT and CDR2 SNEGSKA (reference sequence). This CDR3 contains 14 residues. The CDR3 here is CSAREWQSSYEQYF. CDR3 nucleotide sequence: TGCAGTGCTAGAGAATGGCAGAGCTCCTACGAGCAGTACTTC.

This clonotype turned up a few times. The V gene is TRBV9, the J gene TRBJ2-2; D not certain. CDR1 is SGDLS and CDR2 is YYNGEE in the germline V gene. V dropped 3 bases and J dropped 9 bases, with 18 bases sitting between them. The CDR3 extends over 15 amino acids. The CDR3 loop reads CASSAPDLAGRELFF. The CDR3 nucleotides read TGTGCCAGCAGCGCGCCAGACCTGGCTGGGCGGGAGCTGTTTTTT.

About this clonotype itself: This may be a read error: a much more frequent sequence differs by one nucleotide. The chain links TRBV19 to TRBJ2-6; D unclear. Germline CDR1 is LNHDA and CDR2 is SQIVND (reference sequence). The V end lost 9 bases, the J end lost 4 bases, and 13 bases lay between the germline ends. CDR3 length: 14 residues. CDR3 loop: CASTAWLGANVLTF. CDR3 nucleotides: TGTGCCAGCACCGCATGGTTAGGGGCCAACGTCCTGACTTTC. The full variable domain, completed using reference TRBV19 and TRBJ2-6, is DGGITQSPKYLFRKEGQNVTLSCEQNLNHDAMYWYRQDPGQGLRLIYYSQIVNDFQKGDIAEGYSVSREKKESFPLTVTSAQKNPTAFYLCASTAWLGANVLTFGAGSRLTVL.

The DNA of the CDR3 is TGTGCCAGCAGCTTAGATCCCCCGACTAACCCTTATCAGCCCCAGCATTTT. Translation: CASSLDPPTNPYQPQHF. The chain is built from TRBV7-8 and TRBJ1-5; unclear D gene. V lost 1 base, J lost 5 bases, and 18 bases lay in between. The CDR3 is made up of 17 amino acids. Germline CDR1 SGHVS, CDR2 FQNEAQ.